The 2 T cell receptor beta chains reported below all come from one sample, sequenced in a study of T-cell memory formation after mild COVID-19. TCRdb reanalysed the 5' RACE reads using MiXCR and keeps one entry per CDR3 protein. In the table there are 180,000 or so distinct CDR3 sequences, around 10% of which are singletons. Sample: PBMCs or a T cell subset sorted from them (not recorded which). The receptor set was obtained from a man aged 18 to 35 who had mild COVID-19 (a few samples of this study predate the infection). Cell type and time point are not known.

The chain has TRBV19 and TRBJ2-5; D may be TRBD1 (6 bases). The CDR3 length is 14 residues. CDR1 and CDR2 (germline): LNHDA, SQIVND (reference sequence). V dropped 1 base and J dropped 4 bases, with 10 bases sitting between them. CDR3 DNA: TGTGCCAGTAGTATAGCAGGCAGGGGAGAGACCCAGTACTTC. Amino acid sequence: CASSIAGRGETQYF.

This clonotype was seen more than once but under ten times. The chain uses TRBV5-1 and TRBJ2-1; 8 nucleotides agree with TRBD1. Unmatched junction bases numbered 7, after V lost 4 bases and J lost 4 bases. CDR1 is SGHRS and CDR2 is YFSETQ in the germline V gene. CDR3 length equals 15 residues. CDR3 amino acids: CASSKSGQGYNEQFF. CDR3 DNA sequence: TGCGCCAGCAGCAAGAGCGGACAGGGTTACAATGAGCAGTTCTTC.